This T cell receptor (beta chain) was observed in a study of blood T cell repertoires in COVID-19. Deletions cut 0 bases from V and 3 bases from J, with 12 bases between. The CDR3 is made up of 15 amino acids. Germline V CDR1 and CDR2: SGDLS, YYNGEE. Clones were read by immunoSEQ multiplex PCR, and TCRdb kept only the in-frame ones, dropping some. The sample shows about 180,000 clones, about nine tenths of them seen only once. The clonotype originates from a man aged 18-30 years who had recovered from COVID-19. Sequencing was performed on peripheral blood. The rearrangement uses TRBV9 and TRBJ1-2; D possibly corresponds to TRBD1 (5 bases). The CDR3 bases are TGTGCCAGCAGCGTAGCCGGGGGAGTTGACTATGGCTACACCTTC. Translation gives CASSVAGGVDYGYTF.